These 15 T cell receptor beta chains came from one sample sequenced in a study of graft-versus-host responses after intestinal transplantation. Some clones are missing from TCRdb's copy, which holds only in-frame ones; the method was immunoSEQ multiplex PCR. Here the sample spans 85,000 to 100,000 clones, about 83% being singletons. The material sequenced was PBMCs, taken 255 days after intestinal transplant. Source of these receptors: a human patient who received an intestinal transplant, so some T cells may come from the graft donor.

The chain recombines TRBV4-2 with TRBJ2-7, with D maybe TRBD2 (5 bases). The CDR3 loop spans 13 amino acids. From germline, CDR1 is LGHNA and CDR2 YNFKEQ. V was trimmed by 1 base and J by 9 bases, leaving 13 bases between them. DNA of the CDR3: TGTGCCAGCAGCCAAGTGGTCGGTGGAGGGCAGTACTTC. It translates to CASSQVVGGGQYF.

Only one count was recorded for this clone. The chain couples TRBV21-1 to TRBJ2-2. TRBV21-1 is termed a pseudogene. This CDR3 region has 15 residues. In DNA form, the CDR3 reads TGTGCCAGCAGAGATGGGGGGCAAGGATCCGGGGAGCTGTTTTTT. Its protein is CASRDGGQGSGELFF.

The sample holds a few counts of this clone. V and J are TRBV28 and TRBJ1-2, with no clear D. The CDR3 contains 9 residues. CDR1 MDHEN and CDR2 SYDVKM come from the germline V gene. The V gene lost 9 bases and the J gene lost 1 base, with 0 bases spanning the gap. The chain's CDR3 is CASNYGYTF. The CDR3 nucleotides are TGTGCCAGTAACTATGGCTACACCTTC.

As to this clone: At one end, the junction sequence differs from germline, possibly due to a read error. The chain joins TRBV28 to TRBJ1-5; a possible D gene is TRBD1 (5 bases). The CDR3 extends over 15 amino acids. Germline CDR1 MDHEN, CDR2 SYDVKM. The CDR3, as DNA: TGTGCCAGCACCTCTGTCCCAGGGCTAAATCGGCCCCAGCATTTT. As protein: CASTSVPGLNRPQHF.

The chain couples TRBV6-1 to TRBJ1-5; tentative D call: TRBD1 (6 bases). Germline V lookup: CDR1 MNHNS, CDR2 SASEGT. V lost 2 bases, J lost 6 bases, and 11 bases lay in between. The CDR3 consists of 14 residues. The CDR3 here is CASSENRGLQPQHF. The DNA of the CDR3 is TGTGCCAGCAGTGAAAATCGGGGGCTTCAGCCCCAGCATTTT.

The chain employs TRBV7-2 and TRBJ1-1, with 7 nucleotides matching TRBD1. Germline V gene data show CDR1 as SGHTA and CDR2 as FQGNSA. V gave up 3 bases and J gave up 10 bases; unmatched junction bases: 11. The CDR3 extends over 14 amino acids. CDR3 sequence (DNA): TGTGCCAGCAGCTTGCCCGGACAGGCCACTAGAGCTTTCTTT. Its translation: CASSLPGQATRAFF.

This chain's CDR3 is CASSNGGGPQETQYF. CDR3 sequence (DNA): TGTGCCAGCAGCAACGGGGGGGGCCCACAAGAGACCCAGTACTTC. V and J are TRBV7-2 and TRBJ2-5; TRBD2 matches at 8 bases. Germline CDR1 is SGHTA and CDR2 is FQGNSA. Unmatched junction bases numbered 7, after V lost 5 bases and J lost 2 bases. The CDR3 is 15 residues long.

This chain links TRBV6-1 with TRBJ2-7; D is unclear. Germline loops: CDR1 MNHNS, CDR2 SASEGT. The CDR3 is made up of 13 amino acids. Between the trimmed V and J ends, which lost 4 bases and 4 bases, there was a span of 11 bases. CDR3 protein: CASSGDVGYEQYF. DNA for the CDR3: TGTGCCAGCAGTGGGGATGTGGGTTACGAGCAGTACTTC.

This chain links TRBV7-6 with TRBJ2-1; 10 bases align to TRBD1. This CDR3 has 16 residues. CDR1 and CDR2 (germline): SGHVS, FNYEAQ. J gave up 10 bases and V 5 bases, and 14 bases lay outside the gene matches. CDR3 region: CASSPSPGTGAPEQFF. The CDR3 nucleotides read TGTGCCAGCAGCCCGAGCCCCGGGACAGGGGCCCCCGAGCAGTTCTTC.

Here the CDR3 DNA reads TGTGCCAGCAGGGAGCGTCAGACAGGGGGGAGGAATGAGCAGTTCTTC. Translation gives CASRERQTGGRNEQFF. The rearrangement uses TRBV25-1 and TRBJ2-1; 9 bases are shared with TRBD1. The CDR3 has 16 residues. V lost 6 bases and J lost 7; bases outside the gene matches: 13. The germline CDR1 and CDR2 sequences are MGHDK and SYGVNS.

This clone was detected once. The chain recombines TRBV5-4 with TRBJ1-1, with D maybe TRBD1 (5 bases). Germline CDR1 is SGHNT and CDR2 is YYREEE (reference sequence). The V gene lost 7 bases and the J gene lost 2 bases, with 6 bases spanning the gap. The CDR3 spans 11 residues. This CDR3 reads CASGANTEAFF. The DNA for the CDR3 is TGTGCCAGCGGGGCTAACACTGAAGCTTTCTTT.

CDR3 amino acids: CASSSPRPVSGAGYNEQFF. CDR3 DNA: TGTGCCAGCAGTTCCCCTCGTCCGGTATCGGGGGCGGGATACAATGAGCAGTTCTTC. The genes are TRBV27 and TRBJ2-1; D may be TRBD1 or TRBD2 (6 bases each). The V gene's germline CDR1 is MNHEY and CDR2 SMNVEV (reference sequence). This CDR3 is 19 amino acids long. V was clipped by 4 bases and J by 4 bases, with 26 bases between them.

The genes are TRBV5-4 and TRBJ2-2, with a possible D match to TRBD2 (5 bases). The germline V gene encodes CDR1 SGHNT and CDR2 YYREEE (reference sequence). Trimming stripped 2 bases from V and 3 bases from J, with 14 bases between. This CDR3 comprises 16 residues. The CDR3 region is CASSFRRLRDTGELFF. The CDR3 bases are TGTGCCAGCAGCTTCCGACGGTTGAGGGACACCGGGGAGCTGTTTTTT.

The genes are TRBV30 and TRBJ2-5; no firm D call. Per the germline V gene, CDR1 is GTSNPN and CDR2 is SVGIG (reference sequence). Trimming removed 0 bases from V and 0 bases from J, with 20 bases in between. The length of the CDR3 is 18 residues. The CDR3 sequence: CAWSVPPGLALYQETQYF. The CDR3, as DNA: TGTGCCTGGAGTGTTCCACCCGGGCTGGCCCTGTACCAAGAGACCCAGTACTTC.

The V and J genes are TRBV5-4 and TRBJ1-6; 7 bases match TRBD1. Germline trimming cut 3 bases from V and 4 bases from J; bases unmatched to any gene: 7. Germline V gene lookup returns CDR1 SGHNT and CDR2 YYREEE (reference sequence). CDR3 size: 16 residues. This CDR3 reads CASSSRGSSYNSPLHF. CDR3 bases: TGTGCCAGCAGCTCCAGGGGGAGCTCTTATAATTCACCCCTCCACTTT.